Detailed here is one T cell receptor beta chain. V trimming: 5 bases; J trimming: 3 bases; junction bases outside the gene matches: 6. The length of the CDR3 is 15 residues. This sample is part of a study of identical twins. The authors used template switching to add a universal primer site and gave cDNA unique molecular identifiers. MiXCR, run by TCRdb on the 5' RACE reads, gives a single entry per CDR3 protein. The sample has roughly 770,000 distinct CDR3 sequences; approximately 18% are singletons. The same sample was also used in a study of T cells expressing NK-cell markers.

Specimen: PBMCs. This chain links TRBV12-3 or TRBV12-4 with TRBJ2-7; 11 nucleotides match TRBD2. The sequence came from a woman aged 18-29 years in good health. For the CDR3, the DNA is TGTGCCAGCAGTCGACTAGCGGGGCTGGACTACGAGCAGTACTTC. Encoded protein: CASSRLAGLDYEQYF.